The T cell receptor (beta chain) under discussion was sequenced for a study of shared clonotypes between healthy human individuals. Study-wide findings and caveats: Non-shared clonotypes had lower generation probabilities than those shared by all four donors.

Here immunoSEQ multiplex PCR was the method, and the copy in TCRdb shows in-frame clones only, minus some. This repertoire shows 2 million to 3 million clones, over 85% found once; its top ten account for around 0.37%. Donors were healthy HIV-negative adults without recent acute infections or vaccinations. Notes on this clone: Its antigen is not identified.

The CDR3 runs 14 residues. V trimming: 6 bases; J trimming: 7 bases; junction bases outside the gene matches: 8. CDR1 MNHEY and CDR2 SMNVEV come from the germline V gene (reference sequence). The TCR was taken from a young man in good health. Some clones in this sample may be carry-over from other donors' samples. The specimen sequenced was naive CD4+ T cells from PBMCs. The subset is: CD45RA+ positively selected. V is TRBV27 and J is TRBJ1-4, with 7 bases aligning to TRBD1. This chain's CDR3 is CASRNRGGGEKLFF. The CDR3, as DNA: TGTGCCAGCAGAAACAGGGGTGGCGGTGAAAAACTGTTTTTT.